This T cell receptor beta chain derives from a study of CD8 T cells in Susac syndrome. Study-wide results and caveats: It was acknowledged in the study that the number of individuals who were included in its TCR sequencing and HLA analysis was relatively small.

Trimming cost V 6 bases and J 6 bases; bases outside gene matches: 7. In germline, CDR1 is LGHDT, CDR2 YNNKEL (reference sequence). The CDR3 covers 14 residues. Comment on this clonotype: Its target is unknown.

The authors reverse transcribed about 0.5 to 1 ug RNA with random hexamers. A multiplex approach, immunoSEQ multiplex PCR, amplified TCR beta CDR3 across 54 Vbeta and 13 Jbeta. One entry per CDR3 protein, called by TCRdb with MiXCR from the immunoSEQ multiplex PCR reads. The sample shows 90,000 to 110,000 distinct CDR3 sequences, 95% to 98% of them seen only once. The chain couples TRBV3-1 to TRBJ1-1; 10 positions agree with TRBD1. Sequencing used CD4+ T cells from PBMCs. The TCR comes from a human donor in good health. For the CDR3, the DNA is TGTGCCAGCAGAGAGACAGGGGGCGCACCTGAAGCTTTCTTT. Protein sequence: CASRETGGAPEAFF. The full variable domain, its missing parts supplied by reference TRBV3-1 and TRBJ1-1, is DTAVSQTPKYLVTQMGNDKSIKCEQNLGHDTMYWYKQDSKKFLKIMFSYNNKELIINETVPNRFSPKSPDKAHLNLHINSLELGDSAVYFCASRETGGAPEAFFGQGTRLTVV.